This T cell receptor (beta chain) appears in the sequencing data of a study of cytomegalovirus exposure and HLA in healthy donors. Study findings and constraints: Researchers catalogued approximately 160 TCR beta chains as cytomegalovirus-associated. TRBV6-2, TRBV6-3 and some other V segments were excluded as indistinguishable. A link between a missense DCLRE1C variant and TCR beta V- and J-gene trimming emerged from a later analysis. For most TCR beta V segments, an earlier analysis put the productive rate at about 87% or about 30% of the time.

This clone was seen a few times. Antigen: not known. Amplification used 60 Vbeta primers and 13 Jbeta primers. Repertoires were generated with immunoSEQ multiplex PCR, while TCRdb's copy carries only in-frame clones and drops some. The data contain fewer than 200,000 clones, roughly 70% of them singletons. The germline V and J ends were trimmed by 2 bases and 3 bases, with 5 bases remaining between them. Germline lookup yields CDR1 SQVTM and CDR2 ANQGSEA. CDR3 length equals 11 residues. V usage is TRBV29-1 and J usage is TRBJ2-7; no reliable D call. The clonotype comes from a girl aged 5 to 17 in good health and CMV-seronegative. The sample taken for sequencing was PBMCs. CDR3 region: CSVETSYEQYF. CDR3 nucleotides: TGCAGCGTTGAAACAAGCTACGAGCAGTACTTC.